One and the same sample provided the 24 T cell receptor beta chains below, sequenced in a study of early T cells in non-severe SARS-CoV-2 infection. MiXCR was run by TCRdb on the 5' RACE reads, yielding one entry per CDR3 protein. Seen here are roughly 80,000 distinct CDR3 sequences, 11% observed once, and the top ten hold around 13%. This specimen consisted of whole blood, obtained at baseline. Receptors were obtained from an adult who was a healthcare worker with PCR-confirmed SARS-CoV-2 infection or an uninfected control (not recorded which).

The sample holds a few counts of this clonotype. The chain joins TRBV13 to TRBJ1-6, with D possibly TRBD1 on 6 matching bases. V was clipped by 3 bases and J by 6 bases, with 12 bases between them. Germline CDR1 and CDR2: PRHDT and FYEKMQ (reference sequence). This CDR3 spans 15 amino acids. CDR3 DNA sequence: TGTGCCAGCAGCTTGGGGGCGCGGGGTAATTCACCCCTCCACTTT. Residues: CASSLGARGNSPLHF.

Ten or more counts support this clonotype. This rearrangement joins TRBV12-5 to TRBJ1-3; tentative D call: TRBD1 (6 bases). Germline V gives CDR1 LGHNT, CDR2 FRNRAP. The CDR3 spans 16 residues. V was clipped by 6 bases and J by 3 bases, with 18 bases between them. The CDR3 nucleotides read TGTGCTAGTGGACGAACCCAAACAGGGAGTGGAAACACCATATATTTT. Protein product: CASGRTQTGSGNTIYF.

This clonotype was seen ten or more times. The rearrangement uses TRBV19 and TRBJ1-5, with TRBD1 matching 11 bases. CDR1 and CDR2 (germline): LNHDA, SQIVND (reference sequence). CDR3 length: 15 amino acids. The V segment lost 8 bases and the J segment 10 bases; nucleotides outside the gene matches: 13. The CDR3 DNA reads TGTGCCAGTCACGCCACTCCGGGACAGGGGGTACCCCAGCATTTT. Its translation: CASHATPGQGVPQHF.

This clonotype was seen a handful of times. The chain combines TRBV6-6 with TRBJ2-7, with D perhaps being TRBD1 or TRBD2 (7 bases each). The CDR3 has 15 residues. The V end lost 6 bases, the J end lost 0 bases, and 15 bases lay between the germline ends. Germline assignment: CDR1 MNHNY and CDR2 SVGAGI (reference sequence). The CDR3 region is CASSPGGTASYEQYF. The CDR3 bases are TGTGCCAGCAGCCCCGGGGGGACAGCCTCCTACGAGCAGTACTTC.

The chain links TRBV6-2 or TRBV6-3 to TRBJ2-5; 7 positions agree with TRBD1. V shed 6 bases, J shed 5 bases, and the junction held 9 bases outside the gene matches. Germline values: CDR1 MNHEY, CDR2 SVGEGT. The CDR3 has 14 amino acids. The CDR3 sequence is CASRSTGAGETQYF. CDR3 nucleotide sequence: TGTGCCAGCAGATCCACAGGGGCCGGGGAGACCCAGTACTTC.

The chain links TRBV6-2 or TRBV6-3 to TRBJ1-2, with D possibly TRBD1 on 5 matching bases. Germline V CDR1 and CDR2: MNHEY, SVGEGT. The CDR3 has 16 residues. V gave up 6 bases and J gave up 7 bases, with 24 bases separating them. The CDR3 nucleotides are TGTGCCAGCAGCTCGACTCTGACGTGGGGACCGGCTGGCTACACCTTC. Protein: CASSSTLTWGPAGYTF.

This chain uses TRBV7-2 with TRBJ1-6; D is unclear. Germline CDR1 and CDR2: SGHTA and FQGNSA. CDR3 size: 13 residues. Trimming removed 5 bases from V and 4 bases from J, with 6 bases in between. CDR3 nucleotides: TGTGCCAGCAGCCTATTTTATAATTCACCCCTCCACTTT. Protein: CASSLFYNSPLHF.

Many counts were recorded for this clonotype. The chain joins TRBV29-1 to TRBJ1-2; no clear D. CDR1 is SQVTM, CDR2 ANQGSEA, per germline. The CDR3 is 9 residues long. The V end lost 0 bases, the J end lost 7 bases, and 0 bases lay between the germline ends. The CDR3 is CSVEDGYTF. The DNA for the CDR3 is TGCAGCGTTGAAGATGGCTACACCTTC.

J is TRBJ2-5 and V is TRBV6-5; 11 bases match TRBD2. Trimming removed 6 bases from V and 2 bases from J; junction bases left unmatched: 8. From germline, CDR1 is MNHEY and CDR2 SVGAGI. The CDR3 extends over 16 amino acids. CDR3 loop: CASSRRLAGIQETQYF. In nucleotides, the CDR3 is TGTGCCAGCAGCAGACGACTAGCGGGGATTCAAGAGACCCAGTACTTC.

The chain recombines TRBV7-6 with TRBJ2-5, with D unclear. CDR1 and CDR2 from the germline V gene are SGHVS and FNYEAQ. The V end was cut by 0 bases, the J end by 6 bases, with 5 bases between. There are 12 residues in the CDR3. As DNA, the CDR3 is TGTGCCAGCAGCTTAGCCGGGCAGACCCAGTACTTC. It translates to CASSLAGQTQYF.

About this clonotype: Its ends do not fully match the called genes, so a read error is possible. This sequence joins TRBV4-2 and TRBJ2-4; D ambiguous. The length of the CDR3 is 15 residues. Germline CDR1 and CDR2: LGHNA and YNFKEQ. Here the CDR3 DNA reads TGTGCCAGCAGCCAAGAAGCGATAGCCAAAAACATGCAGTACTTC. Protein product: CASSQEAIAKNMQYF.

The chain joins TRBV11-3 to TRBJ2-2; no clear D gene. Germline V gene sequence: CDR1 SGHNT, CDR2 YENEEA. CDR3 length: 13 amino acids. Trimming shortened V by 0 bases and J by 8 bases, and 7 bases separated the two germline ends. CDR3 region: CASSLDYGGELFF. The CDR3 nucleotides read TGTGCCAGCAGCTTAGATTACGGAGGGGAGCTGTTTTTT.

This clonotype was seen many times. The chain couples TRBV5-4 to TRBJ2-2; weak D call: TRBD2 (6 bases). V was shortened by 0 bases and J by 4 bases, with 16 bases between the two germline ends. CDR1 is SGHNT, CDR2 YYREEE, per germline (reference sequence). The CDR3 is made up of 17 amino acids. The CDR3 here is CASSLGGRLASTGELFF. The DNA of the CDR3 is TGTGCCAGCAGCTTGGGAGGGCGGCTAGCGAGCACCGGGGAGCTGTTTTTT.

The J gene is TRBJ1-3, the V gene TRBV3-1; 8 nucleotides agree with TRBD1. This CDR3 spans 18 amino acids. Germline V gene lookup returns CDR1 LGHDT and CDR2 YNNKEL (reference sequence). The V gene end was trimmed by 2 bases and the J gene end by 4 bases; junction bases not matched to a gene: 13. CDR3 DNA sequence: TGTGCCAGCAGCCAACACCCCTTGGGACAGGCATCCGGAAACACCATATATTTT. Residues: CASSQHPLGQASGNTIYF.

This clonotype was seen only a few times. This sequence joins TRBV7-9 and TRBJ2-5; D is unclear. Trimming took off 1 base at V and 3 bases at J, with 9 bases between the two ends. CDR1 is SEHNR and CDR2 is FQNEAQ in the germline V gene (reference sequence). CDR3 length: 14 residues. CDR3 in DNA: TGTGCCAGCAGCTTAGTTTCGGGTAAAGAGACCCAGTACTTC. Its protein product is CASSLVSGKETQYF.

This chain connects TRBV13 to TRBJ2-5; D call uncertain. V was pared by 4 bases and J by 5 bases, with 14 bases between. Germline V gene sequence: CDR1 PRHDT, CDR2 FYEKMQ (reference sequence). The CDR3 covers 14 residues. The CDR3 nucleotides read TGTGCCAGCAGCTCCTCAGGTTTAGCCGAGACCCAGTACTTC. The encoded protein is CASSSSGLAETQYF.

This clonotype was recorded a few times. The gene calls are TRBV28 and TRBJ1-2; D is uncertain. Trimming took 6 bases from V and 5 from J, leaving 10 bases between them. Per germline, CDR1 MDHEN and CDR2 SYDVKM. The CDR3 length is 12 residues. The CDR3 DNA reads TGTGCCAGCAGCGCCGTGATATATGGCTACACCTTC. Translation gives CASSAVIYGYTF.

With regard to this clonotype: A much larger clone differs from this one at a single base, so this may be a read error. This sequence joins TRBV6-1 and TRBJ2-1, with D unresolved. V was trimmed by 3 bases and J by 4 bases, leaving 4 bases between them. The germline V gene encodes CDR1 MNHNS and CDR2 SASEGT. The CDR3 contains 12 residues. The chain's CDR3 is CASSDGYNEQFF. The CDR3 coding sequence is TGTGCCAGCAGTGACGGGTACAATGAGCAGTTCTTC.

This clonotype was seen at least ten times. The chain has TRBV11-2 and TRBJ2-3, with unresolved D. Between the trimmed V and J ends, which lost 3 bases and 6 bases, there was a span of 10 bases. Germline lookup yields CDR1 SGHAT and CDR2 FQNNGV. The length of the CDR3 is 13 residues. The CDR3 region has the DNA TGTGCCAGCAGCTTGTACGGTGCTGATACGCAGTATTTT. Protein sequence: CASSLYGADTQYF.

This clonotype showed up just a few times. CDR3 nucleotides: TGTGCCAGCAGCTACGGGACTAGCGGCAGGGGCACAGATACGCAGTATTTT. This translates into CASSYGTSGRGTDTQYF. The chain has TRBV7-6 and TRBJ2-3, with 11 nucleotides matching TRBD2. J gave up 1 base and V 4 bases, and 7 bases lay outside the gene matches. This CDR3 has 17 amino acids. The V gene's germline CDR1 is SGHVS and CDR2 FNYEAQ.

This clonotype was observed a few times. This chain joins TRBV9 and TRBJ1-6, with 7 nucleotides matching TRBD1. The trim removed 3 bases at V and 6 bases at J, leaving 6 bases unmatched. The length of the CDR3 is 15 residues. Germline CDR1 SGDLS, CDR2 YYNGEE. The CDR3 is CASSGTGAGNSPLHF. CDR3 in DNA: TGTGCCAGCAGCGGAACAGGGGCAGGTAATTCACCCCTCCACTTT.

This chain connects TRBV7-2 to TRBJ1-4, with 8 bases that match TRBD1. The germline V gene has CDR1 SGHTA and CDR2 FQGNSA. Trimming cost V 5 bases and J 5 bases; bases outside gene matches: 7. CDR3 length: 15 residues. In nucleotides, the CDR3 is TGTGCCAGCAGCCCTCAGGGGGCGTTGAATGAAAAACTGTTTTTT. It encodes CASSPQGALNEKLFF.

This clonotype was detected many times. This chain uses TRBV19 with TRBJ1-4; D may be TRBD1 (5 bases). Germline-derived CDR1 and CDR2 are LNHDA and SQIVND (reference sequence). V shed 8 bases and J shed 4 bases, with 11 bases lying between them. CDR3 length equals 13 residues. Here the CDR3 reads CASVGRNNEKLFF. CDR3 nucleotide sequence: TGTGCCAGTGTGGGACGTAATAATGAAAAACTGTTTTTT.

This clonotype was recorded a few times. The chain carries TRBV6-5 and TRBJ2-7, with D possibly being TRBD1 (5 bases). Germline V gives CDR1 MNHEY, CDR2 SVGAGI. This CDR3 has 13 amino acids. Trimming left V 4 bases short and J 4 bases short, with 11 bases between. This CDR3 is CASSSFGAYEQYF. In nucleotides, the CDR3 is TGTGCCAGCAGTTCCTTTGGGGCTTACGAGCAGTACTTC.